One and the same sample provided the 13 T cell receptor beta chains below, sequenced in a study of CD8 T cells in ankylosing spondylitis. Notes on the study in general: Characteristic, it appeared, of ankylosing spondylitis blood was a TCR beta motif of seven or eight highly homologous variants.

TCRdb reprocessed the 5' RACE reads with MiXCR, giving one entry per CDR3 protein. The data hold about 460,000 distinct CDR3 sequences, with about 5.7% observed a single time. No antigens are known for them. The specimen sequenced was blood, either unsorted or a sorted T cell fraction (not recorded which). These receptors were obtained from a male donor with ankylosing spondylitis.

This clonotype has a count of ten or more. This CDR3 is CASSPAGGAKAFF. CDR3 bases: TGCGCCAGCAGTCCGGCGGGGGGAGCGAAAGCTTTCTTT. The chain employs TRBV10-1 and TRBJ1-1; D may be TRBD1 (5 bases). Germline V CDR1 and CDR2: WNHNN, SYGVQD (reference sequence). The CDR3 is 13 residues long. Trimming removed 5 bases from V and 9 bases from J, with 16 bases in between.

There are a few counts of this clonotype. The V gene is TRBV7-2, the J gene TRBJ2-3; no definite D call. Germline-derived CDR1 and CDR2 are SGHTA and FQGNSA. The CDR3 length is 14 residues. V was shortened by 1 base and J by 3 bases, with 8 bases between the two germline ends. CDR3 residues: CASSLGSRTDTQYF. CDR3 coding DNA: TGTGCCAGCAGCTTAGGGAGTCGAACAGATACGCAGTATTTT.

This clonotype occurred many times. The chain links TRBV7-3 to TRBJ2-3; 8 bases match TRBD2. Trimming cost V 2 bases and J 5 bases; bases outside gene matches: 6. Germline CDR1 SGHTA, CDR2 FQGTGA. This CDR3 is built from 15 residues. CDR3 DNA: TGTGCCAGCAGCTTATCGGGGGGGCGGGGAGATACGCAGTATTTT. It specifies CASSLSGGRGDTQYF.

This clonotype was counted many times. The chain carries TRBV10-3 and TRBJ2-7, with TRBD1 matching over 11 bases. V lost 7 bases, J lost 7 bases, and 15 bases stayed unmatched. CDR1 and CDR2 (germline): ENHRY, SYGVKD. The CDR3 contains 16 residues. The CDR3 is CAITIFRDRGTREQYF. The CDR3 DNA reads as TGTGCCATCACCATTTTCCGGGACAGGGGGACTAGGGAGCAGTACTTC.

In its sample, this clonotype was seen a few times. The V gene is TRBV3-1, the J gene TRBJ1-2; TRBD1 is a possible D gene (6 bases). Trimming took off 4 bases at V and 4 bases at J, with 13 bases between the two ends. The CDR3 extends over 14 amino acids. Looked up from germline, CDR1 is LGHDT and CDR2 is YNNKEL (reference sequence). CDR3 region: CASSPELGGYGYTF. CDR3 nucleotides: TGTGCCAGCAGCCCCGAATTAGGGGGCTATGGCTACACCTTC. The whole variable domain, remainder taken from reference TRBV3-1 and TRBJ1-2, is DTAVSQTPKYLVTQMGNDKSIKCEQNLGHDTMYWYKQDSKKFLKIMFSYNNKELIINETVPNRFSPKSPDKAHLNLHINSLELGDSAVYFCASSPELGGYGYTFGSGTRLTVV.

As concerns this clonotype: One junction end disagrees with the germline gene, perhaps due to a read error. The chain has TRBV5-5 and TRBJ2-7; TRBD1 aligns across 9 bases. This CDR3 comprises 13 residues. Germline CDR1 is SGHKS and CDR2 is YYEKEE (reference sequence). The CDR3, as DNA: TGTGCCATCAGCACAGGGGGCGCGGGGGAGCAGTACTTC. Amino acids: CAISTGGAGEQYF. The entire variable domain, with the rest obtained from reference TRBV5-5 and TRBJ2-7, is as follows: DAGVTQSPTHLIKTRGQQVTLRCSPISGHKSVSWYQQVLGQGPQFIFQYYEKEERGRGNFPDRFSARQFPNYSSELNVNALLLGDSALYLCAISTGGAGEQYFGPGTRLTVT.

This clonotype was picked up many times. The chain uses TRBV27 and TRBJ1-6, with D perhaps matching TRBD1 (6 bases). V was clipped by 2 bases and J by 9 bases, with 11 bases between them. The length of the CDR3 is 14 residues. CDR1 and CDR2 from the germline V gene are MNHEY and SMNVEV (reference sequence). The CDR3 here is CASSLTPRGSPLHF. The CDR3 region has the DNA TGTGCCAGCAGTTTAACCCCCAGGGGTTCACCCCTCCACTTT.

There are many counts of this clonotype. This chain joins TRBV24-1 and TRBJ2-1; 7 bases are a match to TRBD2. The trim removed 0 bases at V and 5 bases at J, leaving 0 bases unmatched. The CDR3 runs to 14 residues. Germline CDR1 reads KGHDR; CDR2 reads SFDVKD. The DNA of the CDR3 is TGTGCCACCAGTGATTTGCGGGGGGACAATGAGCAGTTCTTC. Protein product: CATSDLRGDNEQFF.

This clonotype came up many times. The V call is TRBV27, the J call TRBJ1-1; D ambiguous. CDR1 and CDR2 (germline): MNHEY, SMNVEV (reference sequence). The CDR3 spans 15 residues. V was pared by 3 bases and J by 0 bases, with 11 bases between. CDR3 sequence (DNA): TGTGCCAGCAGTTTTCTGGGGAGGATGAACACTGAAGCTTTCTTT. It is translated as CASSFLGRMNTEAFF.

This clonotype was seen many times. The genes are TRBV29-1 and TRBJ2-3; 12 bases line up with TRBD2. Germline V CDR1 and CDR2: SQVTM, ANQGSEA. With V trimmed by 6 bases and J by 4 bases, 5 bases remained unmatched. The CDR3 extends over 14 amino acids. The CDR3 loop reads CSVASGGGPDTQYF. The CDR3 DNA reads as TGCAGCGTCGCTAGCGGGGGGGGGCCAGATACGCAGTATTTT.

This clonotype has ten or more counts. The chain combines TRBV12-3 or TRBV12-4 with TRBJ1-5; 8 bases are a match to TRBD1. The CDR3 runs to 16 residues. V lost 6 bases, J lost 1 base, and 8 bases stayed unmatched. The CDR3 DNA sequence: TGTGCCAGCAGCCAAAATCAGGGGGCGAGCAATCAGCCCCAGCATTTT. Translation gives CASSQNQGASNQPQHF.

This clonotype was counted ten times or more. The chain combines TRBV18 with TRBJ2-7; D gene uncertain. Germline values: CDR1 KGHSH, CDR2 LQKENI. The V end was cut by 4 bases, the J end by 2 bases, with 18 bases between. CDR3 length: 16 residues. The CDR3 DNA sequence: TGTGCCAGCTCACAAAACACCAAACCGGCAACCTACGAGCAGTACTTC. This codes for CASSQNTKPATYEQYF. Full variable domain (remainder filled in from reference TRBV18 and TRBJ2-7): NAGVMQNPRHLVRRRGQEARLRCSPMKGHSHVYWYRQLPEEGLKFMVYLQKENIIDESGMPKERFSAEFPKEGPSILRIQQVVRGDSAAYFCASSQNTKPATYEQYFGPGTRLTVT.

This clonotype was recorded many times. The V and J genes are TRBV6-2 or TRBV6-3 and TRBJ1-5; D remains ambiguous. Germline values: CDR1 MNHEY, CDR2 SVGEGT. The CDR3 is 16 residues long. The V end lost 7 bases, the J end lost 0 bases, and 16 bases lay between the germline ends. DNA of the CDR3: TGTGCCAGCACTCCGTCCCCTTGGTATAGCAATCAGCCCCAGCATTTT. Its protein product is CASTPSPWYSNQPQHF.